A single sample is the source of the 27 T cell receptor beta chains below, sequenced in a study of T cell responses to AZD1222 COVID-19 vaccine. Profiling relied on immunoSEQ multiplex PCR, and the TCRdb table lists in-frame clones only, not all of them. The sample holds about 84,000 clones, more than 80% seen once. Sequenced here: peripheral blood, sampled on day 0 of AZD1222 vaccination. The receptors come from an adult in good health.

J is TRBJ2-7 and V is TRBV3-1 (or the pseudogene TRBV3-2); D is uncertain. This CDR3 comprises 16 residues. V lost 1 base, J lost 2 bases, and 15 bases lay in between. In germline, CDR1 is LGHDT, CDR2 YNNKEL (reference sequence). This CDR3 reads CASSQALRRSPYEQYF. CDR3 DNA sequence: TGTGCCAGCAGCCAAGCATTGAGGAGAAGCCCCTACGAGCAGTACTTC.

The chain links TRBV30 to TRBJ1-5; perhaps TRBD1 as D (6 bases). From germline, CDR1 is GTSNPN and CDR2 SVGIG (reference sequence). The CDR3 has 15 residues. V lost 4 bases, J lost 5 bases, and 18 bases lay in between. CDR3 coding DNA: TGTGCCTGGAATTTTTTCGGGGGCTTATATCAGCCCCAGCATTTT. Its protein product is CAWNFFGGLYQPQHF.

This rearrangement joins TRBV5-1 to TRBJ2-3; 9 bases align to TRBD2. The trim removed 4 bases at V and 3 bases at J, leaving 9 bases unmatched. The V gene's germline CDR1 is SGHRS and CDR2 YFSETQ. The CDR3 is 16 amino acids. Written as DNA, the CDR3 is TGCGCCAGCAGCCTCAATAGCGGGAGTAAGACAGATACGCAGTATTTT. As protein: CASSLNSGSKTDTQYF. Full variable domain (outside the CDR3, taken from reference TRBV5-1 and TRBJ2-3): KAGVTQTPRYLIKTRGQQVTLSCSPISGHRSVSWYQQTPGQGLQFLFEYFSETQRNKGNFPGRFSGRQFSNSRSEMNVSTLELGDSALYLCASSLNSGSKTDTQYFGPGTRLTVL.

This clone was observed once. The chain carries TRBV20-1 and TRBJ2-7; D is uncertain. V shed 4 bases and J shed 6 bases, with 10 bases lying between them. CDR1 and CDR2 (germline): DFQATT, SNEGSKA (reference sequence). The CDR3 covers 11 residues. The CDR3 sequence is CSAKQSGEQYF. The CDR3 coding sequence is TGCAGTGCTAAACAATCGGGCGAGCAGTACTTC.

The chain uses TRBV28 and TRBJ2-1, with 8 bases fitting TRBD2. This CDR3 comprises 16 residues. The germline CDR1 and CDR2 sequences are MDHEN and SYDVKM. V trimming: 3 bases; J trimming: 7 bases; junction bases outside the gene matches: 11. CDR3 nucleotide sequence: TGTGCCAGCAGTTTGGCTTTGGCGGGAGGAGGTAATGAGCAGTTCTTC. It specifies CASSLALAGGGNEQFF.

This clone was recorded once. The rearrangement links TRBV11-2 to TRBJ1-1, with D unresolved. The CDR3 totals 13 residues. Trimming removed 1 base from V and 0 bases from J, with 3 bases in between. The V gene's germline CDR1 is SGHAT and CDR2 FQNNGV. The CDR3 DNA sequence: TGTGCCAGCAGCTTAGGGGTGAACACTGAAGCTTTCTTT. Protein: CASSLGVNTEAFF.

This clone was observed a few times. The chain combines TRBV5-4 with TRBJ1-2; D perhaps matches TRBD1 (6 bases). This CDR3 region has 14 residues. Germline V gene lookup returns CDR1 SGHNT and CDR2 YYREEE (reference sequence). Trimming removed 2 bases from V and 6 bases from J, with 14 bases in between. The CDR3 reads CASSFLGGINGYTF. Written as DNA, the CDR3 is TGTGCCAGCAGCTTCTTGGGGGGCATAAATGGCTACACCTTC.

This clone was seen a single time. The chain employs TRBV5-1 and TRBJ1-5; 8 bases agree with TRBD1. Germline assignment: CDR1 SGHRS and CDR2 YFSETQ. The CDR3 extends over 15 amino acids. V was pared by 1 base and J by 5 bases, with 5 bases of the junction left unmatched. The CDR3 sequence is CASSLTGQGHQPQHF. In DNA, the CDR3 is TGCGCCAGCAGCTTGACAGGACAGGGACATCAGCCCCAGCATTTT.

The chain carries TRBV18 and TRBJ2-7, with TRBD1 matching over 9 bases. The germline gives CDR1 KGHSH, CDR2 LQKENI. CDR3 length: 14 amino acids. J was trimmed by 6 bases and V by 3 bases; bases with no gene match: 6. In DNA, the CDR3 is TGTGCCAGCTCACCCCGGGACAGGGTTTTCGAGCAGTACTTC. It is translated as CASSPRDRVFEQYF. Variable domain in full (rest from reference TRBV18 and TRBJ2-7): NAGVMQNPRHLVRRRGQEARLRCSPMKGHSHVYWYRQLPEEGLKFMVYLQKENIIDESGMPKERFSAEFPKEGPSILRIQQVVRGDSAAYFCASSPRDRVFEQYFGPGTRLTVT.

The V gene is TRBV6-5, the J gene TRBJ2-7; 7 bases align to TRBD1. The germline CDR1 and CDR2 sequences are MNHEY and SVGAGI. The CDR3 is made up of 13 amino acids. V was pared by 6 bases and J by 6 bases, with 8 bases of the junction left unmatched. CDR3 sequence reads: CASSANQGVEQYF. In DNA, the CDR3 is TGTGCCAGCAGCGCAAACCAGGGGGTCGAGCAGTACTTC.

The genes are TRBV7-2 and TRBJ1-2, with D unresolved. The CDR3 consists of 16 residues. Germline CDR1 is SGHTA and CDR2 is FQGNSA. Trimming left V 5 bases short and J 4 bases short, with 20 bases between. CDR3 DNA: TGTGCCAGCAGCCCCGTTGGAGGGTCTGGCATCTATGGCTACACCTTC. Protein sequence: CASSPVGGSGIYGYTF. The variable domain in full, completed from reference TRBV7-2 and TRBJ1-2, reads GAGVSQSPSNKVTEKGKDVELRCDPISGHTALYWYRQSLGQGLEFLIYFQGNSAPDKSGLPSDRFSAERTGGSVSTLTIQRTQQEDSAVYLCASSPVGGSGIYGYTFGSGTRLTVV.

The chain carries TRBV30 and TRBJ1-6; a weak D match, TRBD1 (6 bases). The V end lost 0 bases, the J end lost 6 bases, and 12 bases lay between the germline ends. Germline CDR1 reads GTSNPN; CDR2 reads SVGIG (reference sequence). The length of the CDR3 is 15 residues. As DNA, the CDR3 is TGTGCCTGGAGTGTTGGGAGGACAGTTAATTCACCCCTCCACTTT. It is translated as CAWSVGRTVNSPLHF.

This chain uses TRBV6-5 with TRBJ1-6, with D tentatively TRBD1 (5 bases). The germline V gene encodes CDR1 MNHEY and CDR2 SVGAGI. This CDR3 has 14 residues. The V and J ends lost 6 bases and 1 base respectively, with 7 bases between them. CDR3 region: CASSQGSYNSPLHF. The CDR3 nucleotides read TGTGCCAGCAGCCAGGGTTCCTATAATTCACCCCTCCACTTT.

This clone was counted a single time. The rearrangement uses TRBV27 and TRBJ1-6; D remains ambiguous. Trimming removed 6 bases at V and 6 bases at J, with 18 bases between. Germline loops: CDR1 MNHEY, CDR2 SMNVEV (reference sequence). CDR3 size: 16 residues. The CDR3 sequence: CASRLTFGFGNSPLHF. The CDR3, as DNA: TGTGCCAGCAGATTAACTTTCGGTTTTGGTAATTCACCCCTCCACTTT.

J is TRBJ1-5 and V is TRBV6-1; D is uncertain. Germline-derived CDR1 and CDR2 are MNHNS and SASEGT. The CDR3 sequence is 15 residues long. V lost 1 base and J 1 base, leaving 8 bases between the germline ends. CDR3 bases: TGTGCCAGCAGTGAAGAGGGTACCAGCAATCAGCCCCAGCATTTT. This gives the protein CASSEEGTSNQPQHF.

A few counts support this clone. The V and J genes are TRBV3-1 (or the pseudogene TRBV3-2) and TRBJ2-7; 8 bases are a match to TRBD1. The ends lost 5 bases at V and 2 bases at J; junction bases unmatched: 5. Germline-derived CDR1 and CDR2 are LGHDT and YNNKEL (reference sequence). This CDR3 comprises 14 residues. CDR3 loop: CASSDGQGAYEQYF. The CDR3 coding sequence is TGTGCCAGCAGCGATGGACAGGGTGCCTACGAGCAGTACTTC.

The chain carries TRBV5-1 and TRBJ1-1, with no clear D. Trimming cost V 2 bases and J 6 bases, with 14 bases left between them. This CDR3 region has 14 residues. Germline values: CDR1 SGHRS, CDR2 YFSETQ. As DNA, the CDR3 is TGCGCCAGCAGCTTCGTGGTCAGTAGCGCTGAAGCTTTCTTT. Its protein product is CASSFVVSSAEAFF.

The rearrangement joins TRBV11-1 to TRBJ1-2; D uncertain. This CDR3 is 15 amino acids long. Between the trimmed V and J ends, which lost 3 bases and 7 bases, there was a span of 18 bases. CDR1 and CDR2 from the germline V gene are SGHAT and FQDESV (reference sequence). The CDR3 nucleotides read TGTGCCAGCAGCTTCTCCCCAGCCGATAAGGGTGGCTACACCTTC. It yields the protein CASSFSPADKGGYTF.

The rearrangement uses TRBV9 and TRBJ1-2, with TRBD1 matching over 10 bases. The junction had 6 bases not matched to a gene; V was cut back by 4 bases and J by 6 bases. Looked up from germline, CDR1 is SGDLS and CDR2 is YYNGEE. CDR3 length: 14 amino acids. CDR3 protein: CASSLDRGRDGYTF. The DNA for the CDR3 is TGTGCCAGCAGCCTCGACAGGGGGCGGGATGGCTACACCTTC.

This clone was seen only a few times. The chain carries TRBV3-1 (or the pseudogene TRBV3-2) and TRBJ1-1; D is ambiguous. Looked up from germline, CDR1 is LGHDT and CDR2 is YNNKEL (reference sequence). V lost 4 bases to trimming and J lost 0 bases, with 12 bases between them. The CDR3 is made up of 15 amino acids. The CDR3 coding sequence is TGTGCCAGCAGCCCCTATCCCGGGGTGAACACTGAAGCTTTCTTT. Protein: CASSPYPGVNTEAFF.

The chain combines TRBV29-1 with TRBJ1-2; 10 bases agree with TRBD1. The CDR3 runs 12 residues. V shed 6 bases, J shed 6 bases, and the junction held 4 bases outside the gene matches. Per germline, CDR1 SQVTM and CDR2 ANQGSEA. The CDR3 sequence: CSVRGTGDGYTF. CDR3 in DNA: TGCAGCGTCCGTGGGACAGGGGATGGCTACACCTTC.

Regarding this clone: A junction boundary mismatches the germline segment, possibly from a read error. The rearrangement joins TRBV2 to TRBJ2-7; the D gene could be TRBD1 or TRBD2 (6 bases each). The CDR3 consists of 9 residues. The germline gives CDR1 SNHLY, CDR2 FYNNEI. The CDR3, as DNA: TGTGCCAGCAAGGGGGACTGGAGATTC. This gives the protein CASKGDWRF.

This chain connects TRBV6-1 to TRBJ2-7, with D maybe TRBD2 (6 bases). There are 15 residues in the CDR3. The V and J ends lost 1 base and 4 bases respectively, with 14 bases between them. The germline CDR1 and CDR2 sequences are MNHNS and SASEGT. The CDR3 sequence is CASSEDGGSGYEQYF. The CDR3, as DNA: TGTGCCAGCAGTGAAGATGGGGGGTCGGGTTACGAGCAGTACTTC.

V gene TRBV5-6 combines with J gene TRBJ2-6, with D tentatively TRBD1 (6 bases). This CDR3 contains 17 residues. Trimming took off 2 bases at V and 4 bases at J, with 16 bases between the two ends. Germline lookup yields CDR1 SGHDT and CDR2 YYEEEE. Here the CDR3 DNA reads TGTGCCAGCAGCTTCAGGACAGCACCTCGGGGGGCCAACGTCCTGACTTTC. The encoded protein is CASSFRTAPRGANVLTF.

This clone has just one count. CDR3 coding DNA: TGTGCCAGCAGCTTGGCTCAGACAGGGAGGAGAGAGACCCAGTACTTC. Protein product: CASSLAQTGRRETQYF. V usage is TRBV5-6 and J usage is TRBJ2-5; maybe TRBD1 (7 bases). CDR3 size: 16 residues. Germline V gene sequence: CDR1 SGHDT, CDR2 YYEEEE. V dropped 0 bases and J dropped 4 bases, with 16 bases sitting between them.

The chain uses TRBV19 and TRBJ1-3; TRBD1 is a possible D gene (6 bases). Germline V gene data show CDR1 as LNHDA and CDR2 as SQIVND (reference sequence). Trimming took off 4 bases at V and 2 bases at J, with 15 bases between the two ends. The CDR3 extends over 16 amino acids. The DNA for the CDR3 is TGTGCCAGTAGTAACTTGGACAGAGCACCTGGAAACACCATATATTTT. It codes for CASSNLDRAPGNTIYF.

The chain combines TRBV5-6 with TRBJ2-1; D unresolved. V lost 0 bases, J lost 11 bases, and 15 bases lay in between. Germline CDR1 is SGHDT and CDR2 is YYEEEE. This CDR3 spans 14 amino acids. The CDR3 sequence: CASSLGSSVTQQFF. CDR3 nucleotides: TGTGCCAGCAGCTTGGGGTCGTCCGTAACACAGCAGTTCTTC.